This T cell receptor (beta chain) comes out of a study of blood T cell repertoires in COVID-19. The CDR3 runs to 14 residues. V was clipped by 0 bases and J by 2 bases; unmatched bases: 2. Germline-derived CDR1 and CDR2 are SGHKS and YYEKEE (reference sequence). The method was immunoSEQ multiplex PCR; TCRdb's version includes in-frame clones alone and lacks a portion of them. The sample comprises about 180,000 clones, 88% of which are singletons, and roughly 9% rests with the top ten. The chain recombines TRBV5-5 with TRBJ2-7; the match to TRBD1 covers 7 bases. Sequencing was performed on PBMCs or T cells enriched from blood (not recorded which). The TCR originated in a woman under 30 who had recovered from COVID-19. Written as DNA, the CDR3 is TGTGCCAGCAGCTTGGGGACAGGAACCTACGAGCAGTACTTC. The encoded protein is CASSLGTGTYEQYF.